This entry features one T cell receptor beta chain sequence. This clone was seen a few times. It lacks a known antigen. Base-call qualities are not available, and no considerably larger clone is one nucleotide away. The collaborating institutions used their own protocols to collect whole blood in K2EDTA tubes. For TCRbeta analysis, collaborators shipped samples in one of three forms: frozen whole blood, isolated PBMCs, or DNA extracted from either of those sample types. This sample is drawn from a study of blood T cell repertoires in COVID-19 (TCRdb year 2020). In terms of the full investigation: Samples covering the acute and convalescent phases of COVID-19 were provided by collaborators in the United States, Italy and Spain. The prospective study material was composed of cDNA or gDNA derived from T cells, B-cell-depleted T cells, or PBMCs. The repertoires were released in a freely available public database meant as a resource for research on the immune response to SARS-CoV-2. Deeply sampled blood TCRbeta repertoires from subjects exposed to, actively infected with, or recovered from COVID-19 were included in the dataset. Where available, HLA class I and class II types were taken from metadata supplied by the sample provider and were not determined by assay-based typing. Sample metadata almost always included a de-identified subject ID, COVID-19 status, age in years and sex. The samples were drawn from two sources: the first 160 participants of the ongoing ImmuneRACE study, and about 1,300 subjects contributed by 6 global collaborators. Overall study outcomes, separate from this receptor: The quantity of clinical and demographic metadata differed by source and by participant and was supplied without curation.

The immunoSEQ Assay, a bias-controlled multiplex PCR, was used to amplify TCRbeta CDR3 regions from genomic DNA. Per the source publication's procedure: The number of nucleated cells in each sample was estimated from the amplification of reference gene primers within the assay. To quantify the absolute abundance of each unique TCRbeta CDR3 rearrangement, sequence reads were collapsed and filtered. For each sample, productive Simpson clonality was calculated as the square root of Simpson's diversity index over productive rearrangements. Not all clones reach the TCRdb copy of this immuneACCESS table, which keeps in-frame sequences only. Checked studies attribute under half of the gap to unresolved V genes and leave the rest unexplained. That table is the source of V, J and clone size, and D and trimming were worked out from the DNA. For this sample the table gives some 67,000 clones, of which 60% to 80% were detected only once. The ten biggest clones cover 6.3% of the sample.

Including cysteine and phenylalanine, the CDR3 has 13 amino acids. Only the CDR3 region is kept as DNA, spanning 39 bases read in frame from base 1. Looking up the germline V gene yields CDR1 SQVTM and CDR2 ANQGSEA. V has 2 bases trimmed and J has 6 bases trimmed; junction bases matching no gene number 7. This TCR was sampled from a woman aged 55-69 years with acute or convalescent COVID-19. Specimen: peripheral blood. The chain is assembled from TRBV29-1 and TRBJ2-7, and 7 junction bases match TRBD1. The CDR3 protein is CSVERQGIGEQYF. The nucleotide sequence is TGCAGCGTTGAAAGACAGGGAATTGGCGAGCAGTACTTC.